This T cell receptor (beta chain) appears in the sequencing data of a study of response to subunit inactivated influenza vaccine. TCRdb analysed the RT-PCR reads with MiXCR anew, one entry per CDR3 protein. The data hold around 760,000 distinct CDR3 sequences, with about 15% observed a single time. The CDR3 has 16 amino acids. V shed 6 bases and J shed 6 bases, with 18 bases lying between them. Germline V CDR1 and CDR2: MDHEN, SYDVKM. The material sequenced was PBMCs from blood, taken less than 15 days before vaccination. The gene calls are TRBV28 and TRBJ1-6, with a weak D call TRBD1 (5 bases). This clonotype originated in a man aged 45-60 years who received an inactivated influenza vaccine. The CDR3 nucleotides read TGTGCCAGCAGAATTACTAGTACGGGGCCTAATTCACCCCTCCACTTT. This translates into CASRITSTGPNSPLHF.